The rows below give T cell receptor beta chains drawn from one sample of a study of blood T cell repertoires in COVID-19. The protocol was immunoSEQ multiplex PCR, while the TCRdb copy is restricted to in-frame clones and leaves out a portion. The sample records some 37,000 clones, roughly 80% being singletons. Source material: peripheral blood. Receptors originate from an elderly man with active or convalescent COVID-19. Both conserved end residues are part of each CDR3. The order of the fields is clone size, V gene, J gene, CDR3 length, D gene, CDR3 DNA, CDR3 protein. D genes are given only for firm matches. For some rows the clone size is stated as once, few or many, or as a class when expanded; others skip it.

clone_size: .
v_call: TRBV7-9
j_call: TRBJ2-1
cdr3_length: 17
d_call: TRBD2
cdr3_nt: TGTGCCAGCAGAGCCTCCGGGAGGAAGAGCTCCTACAATGAGCAGTTCTTC
cdr3_aa: CASRASGRKSSYNEQFF

clone_size: .
v_call: TRBV27
j_call: TRBJ2-6
cdr3_length: 21
d_call: TRBD2
cdr3_nt: TGTGCCAGCAGTTCGGGTGGGATGCGACTAGCGGGAATCTCTGGGGCCAACGTCCTGACTTTC
cdr3_aa: CASSSGGMRLAGISGANVLTF

clone_size: .
v_call: TRBV6-5
j_call: TRBJ2-5
cdr3_length: 14
d_call: .
cdr3_nt: TGTGCCAGCAGGCGGAGCCAGCACCCCGAGACCCAGTACTTC
cdr3_aa: CASRRSQHPETQYF

clone_size: .
v_call: TRBV7-3
j_call: TRBJ1-2
cdr3_length: 14
d_call: .
cdr3_nt: TGTGCCAGCAGCCCCAGGGTAGCTAACTATGGCTACACCTTC
cdr3_aa: CASSPRVANYGYTF

clone_size: once
v_call: TRBV5-6
j_call: TRBJ2-3
cdr3_length: 14
d_call: .
cdr3_nt: TGTGCCAGCAGCTTGGGGGTCGGGGAAGATACGCAGTATTTT
cdr3_aa: CASSLGVGEDTQYF

clone_size: once
v_call: TRBV11-2
j_call: TRBJ2-7
cdr3_length: 14
d_call: .
cdr3_nt: TGTGCCAGCAGCTTTGTGGGGCCAAACTACGAGCAGTACTTC
cdr3_aa: CASSFVGPNYEQYF

clone_size: .
v_call: TRBV7-9
j_call: TRBJ2-2
cdr3_length: 13
d_call: .
cdr3_nt: TGTGCCAGCAGCTTATATGACACCGGGGAGCTGTTTTTT
cdr3_aa: CASSLYDTGELFF

clone_size: .
v_call: TRBV4-1
j_call: TRBJ1-6
cdr3_length: 15
d_call: .
cdr3_nt: TGCGCCAGCAGCCAAGGATTAGGCAGAGGTCTAACCCTCCACTTT
cdr3_aa: CASSQGLGRGLTLHF

clone_size: .
v_call: TRBV6-6
j_call: TRBJ2-3
cdr3_length: 16
d_call: TRBD2
cdr3_nt: TGTGCCAGCAGTTACTCGCGGAGGGGAGGGGCAGATACGCAGTATTTT
cdr3_aa: CASSYSRRGGADTQYF

clone_size: .
v_call: TRBV19
j_call: TRBJ1-5
cdr3_length: 14
d_call: .
cdr3_nt: TGTGCCAGTAGTTATGGCATTAGCAATCAGCCCCAGCATTTT
cdr3_aa: CASSYGISNQPQHF

clone_size: .
v_call: TRBV19
j_call: TRBJ2-5
cdr3_length: 16
d_call: TRBD2
cdr3_nt: TGTGCCAGTAGCCGGGGGACTAGCGGGAGAGGAGAGACCCAATACTTC
cdr3_aa: CASSRGTSGRGETQYF

clone_size: .
v_call: TRBV2
j_call: TRBJ2-5
cdr3_length: 15
d_call: TRBD1
cdr3_nt: TGTGCCAGCAGGTTAGGGACAGGGAGCCAAGAGACCCAGTACTTC
cdr3_aa: CASRLGTGSQETQYF

clone_size: .
v_call: TRBV5-5
j_call: TRBJ2-5
cdr3_length: 14
d_call: .
cdr3_nt: TGTGCCAGCAGACCGAGCGGTATCCAAGAGACCCAGTACTTC
cdr3_aa: CASRPSGIQETQYF

clone_size: .
v_call: TRBV19
j_call: TRBJ2-5
cdr3_length: 12
d_call: .
cdr3_nt: TGTGCCAGTTCAACCGGGTGGGAGACCCAGTACTTC
cdr3_aa: CASSTGWETQYF

clone_size: once
v_call: TRBV4-3
j_call: TRBJ2-2
cdr3_length: 16
d_call: .
cdr3_nt: TGCGCCAGCAGCCCCCTGGCCGGGACGAACACCGGGGAGCTGTTTTTT
cdr3_aa: CASSPLAGTNTGELFF

clone_size: .
v_call: TRBV3-1/TRBV3-2
j_call: TRBJ2-7
cdr3_length: 13
d_call: .
cdr3_nt: TGTGCCAGCAGCCAAGCGTCTATCTGGGAGCAGTACTTC
cdr3_aa: CASSQASIWEQYF

clone_size: .
v_call: TRBV7-3
j_call: TRBJ1-1
cdr3_length: 13
d_call: TRBD1
cdr3_nt: TGTGCCAGCAGCTTCGACAGGGGCACTGAAGCTTTCTTT
cdr3_aa: CASSFDRGTEAFF

clone_size: .
v_call: TRBV6-5
j_call: TRBJ1-1
cdr3_length: 14
d_call: .
cdr3_nt: TGTGCCAGCAGTAATGGGGGGTGGAACACTGAAGCTTTCTTT
cdr3_aa: CASSNGGWNTEAFF

clone_size: .
v_call: TRBV19
j_call: TRBJ1-2
cdr3_length: 14
d_call: TRBD1
cdr3_nt: TGTGCCAGTAGTATCCAGGGGGCAGAGTATGGCTACACCTTC
cdr3_aa: CASSIQGAEYGYTF

clone_size: .
v_call: TRBV2
j_call: TRBJ2-7
cdr3_length: 14
d_call: TRBD1
cdr3_nt: TGTGCCAGCGGACGGGACAGGGGGTCCTACGAGCAGTACTTC
cdr3_aa: CASGRDRGSYEQYF

clone_size: .
v_call: TRBV19
j_call: TRBJ1-3
cdr3_length: 18
d_call: .
cdr3_nt: TGTGCCAGTCGGAGGGTCCCGAGGGGCGGTTACTCTGGAAACACCATATATTTT
cdr3_aa: CASRRVPRGGYSGNTIYF

clone_size: .
v_call: TRBV6-5
j_call: TRBJ2-5
cdr3_length: 13
d_call: .
cdr3_nt: TGTGCCAGCAGACATACAGGGCTCGAGACCCAGTACTTC
cdr3_aa: CASRHTGLETQYF

clone_size: .
v_call: TRBV2
j_call: TRBJ1-6
cdr3_length: 15
d_call: TRBD1
cdr3_nt: TGTGCCAGCAGGGGACAGGCCGTCCAATTTTCACCCCTCCACTTT
cdr3_aa: CASRGQAVQFSPLHF

clone_size: .
v_call: TRBV9
j_call: TRBJ1-1
cdr3_length: 15
d_call: TRBD1
cdr3_nt: TGTGCCAGCAGCAAGACAGGGGACATGAACACTGAAGCTTTCTTT
cdr3_aa: CASSKTGDMNTEAFF

clone_size: .
v_call: TRBV5-1
j_call: TRBJ2-7
cdr3_length: 15
d_call: .
cdr3_nt: TGCGCCAGCAGCTTGGACGGACACGTAACCTACGAGCAGTACTTC
cdr3_aa: CASSLDGHVTYEQYF

clone_size: .
v_call: TRBV15
j_call: TRBJ2-7
cdr3_length: 20
d_call: TRBD2
cdr3_nt: TGTGCCACCAGCAGGACGAAAACCGGGACTAGCGGGAGGGTAAGGAACGAGCAGTACTTC
cdr3_aa: CATSRTKTGTSGRVRNEQYF

clone_size: .
v_call: TRBV3-1/TRBV3-2
j_call: TRBJ2-5
cdr3_length: 14
d_call: .
cdr3_nt: TGTGCCAGCAGCCAAGGGTACAGCCAAGAGACCCAGTACTTC
cdr3_aa: CASSQGYSQETQYF

clone_size: .
v_call: TRBV18
j_call: TRBJ2-1
cdr3_length: 14
d_call: TRBD2
cdr3_nt: TGTGCCAGCGGCGGGGGGGCCTCCTACAATGAGCAGTTCTTC
cdr3_aa: CASGGGASYNEQFF

clone_size: .
v_call: TRBV11-2
j_call: TRBJ1-3
cdr3_length: 14
d_call: .
cdr3_nt: TGTGCCACAAAACAGGGAAGTTCTGGAAACACCATATATTTT
cdr3_aa: CATKQGSSGNTIYF

clone_size: .
v_call: TRBV18
j_call: TRBJ2-1
cdr3_length: 15
d_call: TRBD1
cdr3_nt: TGTGCCAGCTCAGTCCGGGACAGAAATGACAATGAGCAGTTCTTC
cdr3_aa: CASSVRDRNDNEQFF

clone_size: .
v_call: TRBV11-3
j_call: TRBJ1-6
cdr3_length: 16
d_call: TRBD1
cdr3_nt: TGTGCCAGCAGCTTACGCCGGGACAGGCCTTATTCACCCCTCCACTTT
cdr3_aa: CASSLRRDRPYSPLHF

clone_size: .
v_call: TRBV5-6
j_call: TRBJ2-3
cdr3_length: 16
d_call: .
cdr3_nt: TGTGCCAGCAGCTTGGTGTGGGCGCCGGGCACAGATACGCAGTATTTT
cdr3_aa: CASSLVWAPGTDTQYF

clone_size: few
v_call: TRBV6-2/TRBV6-3
j_call: TRBJ2-3
cdr3_length: 15
d_call: .
cdr3_nt: TGTGCCAGCAGTCCGCAGGTTCCCAGCACAGATACGCAGTATTTT
cdr3_aa: CASSPQVPSTDTQYF

clone_size: .
v_call: TRBV5-1
j_call: TRBJ1-3
cdr3_length: 15
d_call: .
cdr3_nt: TGCGCCAGCAGCTTGGCAGGGATCTCTGGAAACACCATATATTTT
cdr3_aa: CASSLAGISGNTIYF

clone_size: few
v_call: TRBV2
j_call: TRBJ2-7
cdr3_length: 14
d_call: TRBD1
cdr3_nt: TGTGCCAGCAGTGAAGTGGGACAGGCCTACGAGCAGTACTTC
cdr3_aa: CASSEVGQAYEQYF

clone_size: .
v_call: TRBV5-8
j_call: TRBJ1-3
cdr3_length: 16
d_call: TRBD1
cdr3_nt: TGTGCCAGCAGCATTTCCGCAGGGGGCGCTGGAAACACCATATATTTT
cdr3_aa: CASSISAGGAGNTIYF

clone_size: .
v_call: TRBV11-2
j_call: TRBJ2-1
cdr3_length: 18
d_call: TRBD2
cdr3_nt: TGTGCCAGCAGCTTAAATCCGACTAGCGGGAGAACCTACAATGAGCAGTTCTTC
cdr3_aa: CASSLNPTSGRTYNEQFF

clone_size: .
v_call: TRBV5-4
j_call: TRBJ1-2
cdr3_length: 13
d_call: .
cdr3_nt: TGTGCCAGCAGCCGACAGTTAAACTATGGCTACACCTTC
cdr3_aa: CASSRQLNYGYTF

clone_size: .
v_call: TRBV12-3/TRBV12-4
j_call: TRBJ1-3
cdr3_length: 13
d_call: .
cdr3_nt: TGTGCCAGCAGTCCACAATTAGCAGGGTCGCTCGATTTT
cdr3_aa: CASSPQLAGSLDF

clone_size: .
v_call: TRBV19
j_call: TRBJ2-3
cdr3_length: 13
d_call: .
cdr3_nt: TGTGCCAGTAGTATGTCTGGCACAGATACGCAGTATTTT
cdr3_aa: CASSMSGTDTQYF

clone_size: few
v_call: TRBV4-1
j_call: TRBJ2-3
cdr3_length: 17
d_call: .
cdr3_nt: TGCGCCAGCAGCCAACAACCGCACGGGATTGGGGCAGATACGCAGTATTTT
cdr3_aa: CASSQQPHGIGADTQYF

clone_size: .
v_call: TRBV30
j_call: TRBJ2-3
cdr3_length: 12
d_call: TRBD2
cdr3_nt: TGTGCCTGGACTAGCGGGAGCGATACGCAGTATTTT
cdr3_aa: CAWTSGSDTQYF